What follows describes a single T cell receptor beta chain. Its antigen is unknown. This sample stems from a study of identical twins. The V segment lost 6 bases and the J segment 3 bases; nucleotides outside the gene matches: 7. This CDR3 comprises 15 residues. CDR1 is SGHVS, CDR2 FNYEAQ, per germline. MiXCR, applied by TCRdb to the 5' RACE reads, yields one record per CDR3 protein. The sample lists approximately 550,000 distinct CDR3 sequences, 20% to 25% occurring once. Healthy Caucasians were all of the donors. Whole-study findings and limits: Fewer insertions marked abundant cord blood beta clonotypes; young adult naive trended weakly, memory not at all.

These data were likewise used in another study, on yellow fever vaccine responses in identical twins. That report adds: Reportedly, twins showed a vaccine T cell response that looked partly convergent and partly personalized.

Sequenced input: CD4+ T cells sorted from blood. The chain has TRBV7-6 and TRBJ2-3; TRBD2 aligns across 9 bases. The receptor's source is a woman aged 18-30 years in good health. CDR3 DNA sequence: TGTGCCAGCAGTTTTAGCGGGAGTTTGACAGATACGCAGTATTTT. Translation: CASSFSGSLTDTQYF.